The sequence of this TCR beta chain was determined in a study of blood T cell repertoires in COVID-19. The overall study: COVID-19 samples collected from the United States, Italy and Spain covered acute and convalescent phases. From T cells, B-cell-depleted T cells, or PBMCs came the material, which was cDNA or gDNA.

The CDR3 covers 19 residues. After removal of 2 bases from V and 1 base from J, the junction contained 9 bases not matched to a gene. CDR1 and CDR2 from the germline V gene are MNHEY and SMNVEV (reference sequence). As originally analysed: It was from reference gene primer amplification that nucleated cell counts were estimated. The protocol was immunoSEQ multiplex PCR, while the TCRdb copy is restricted to in-frame clones and leaves out a portion. The V and J calls and the clone size are those of that table, but D and trimming were determined from the DNA. The sample shows over 50,000 clones, 75% to 95% of them seen only once.

The clonotype comes from a human donor with active COVID-19. The donor label of this sample is uncertain. The material sequenced was peripheral blood. V and J are TRBV27 and TRBJ2-1, with 12 bases fitting TRBD2. The CDR3 loop is CASSLNGLAGIRSYNEQFF. Written as DNA, the CDR3 is TGTGCCAGCAGTTTAAATGGACTAGCGGGGATTCGGTCCTACAATGAGCAGTTCTTC.